These 26 T cell receptor beta chains share one sample of origin, sequenced in a study of cytomegalovirus exposure and HLA in healthy donors. Primers for the PCR totalled 60 Vbeta and 13 Jbeta. TCRdb's copy holds only in-frame clones and misses some; the assay was immunoSEQ multiplex PCR. The sample includes over 150,000 clones, approximately 75% seen only once; the top ten take 2.8%. The sequenced material came from PBMCs. The receptors here all came from a man younger than 30 in good health and CMV-seronegative.

For this clone: Compared with germline, one end of the junction differs, possibly owing to a read error. The chain joins TRBV6-5 to TRBJ2-6; maybe TRBD2 (6 bases). Germline loops: CDR1 MNHEY, CDR2 SVGAGI. This CDR3 comprises 16 residues. For the CDR3, the DNA is TGTGCCAGCAGTTACTCTAAGGGGACTGGGGCCAACGGCCTGACTTTC. Translating gives CASSYSKGTGANGLTF.

The rearrangement links TRBV10-3 to TRBJ1-4; tentative D call: TRBD1 (5 bases). Deletions cut 7 bases from V and 0 bases from J, with 9 bases between. The CDR3 sequence is 14 residues long. Germline V gene sequence: CDR1 ENHRY, CDR2 SYGVKD. CDR3 sequence (DNA): TGTGCCATCAACCCAGGGCCAACTAATGAAAAACTGTTTTTT. This codes for CAINPGPTNEKLFF.

V is TRBV5-1 and J is TRBJ2-5; 11 bases agree with TRBD2. Germline V lookup: CDR1 SGHRS, CDR2 YFSETQ. V shed 0 bases, J shed 4 bases, and the junction held 5 bases outside the gene matches. This CDR3 is built from 16 residues. The CDR3 loop reads CASSLELAGGPETQYF. The CDR3 DNA reads as TGCGCCAGCAGCTTGGAATTAGCGGGGGGGCCAGAGACCCAGTACTTC. Filled out from reference TRBV5-1 and TRBJ2-5, the complete variable domain reads KAGVTQTPRYLIKTRGQQVTLSCSPISGHRSVSWYQQTPGQGLQFLFEYFSETQRNKGNFPGRFSGRQFSNSRSEMNVSTLELGDSALYLCASSLELAGGPETQYFGPGTRLLVL.

This clone was observed once. The junction and the germline gene differ at one end; a read error may be behind it. The V and J genes are TRBV5-1 and TRBJ2-4, with 8 bases lining up with TRBD2. The CDR3 length is 16 residues. Germline assignment: CDR1 SGHRS and CDR2 YFSETQ. CDR3 sequence reads: CASSLGGLLAENSQYF. The CDR3, as DNA: TGCGCCAGCAGCTTGGGAGGATTACTAGCGGAAAACAGTCAGTACTTC.

The chain combines TRBV5-1 with TRBJ2-1; 15 positions match TRBD2. CDR1 and CDR2 from the germline V gene are SGHRS and YFSETQ. V was clipped by 2 bases and J by 2 bases; unmatched bases: 8. The CDR3 extends over 19 amino acids. DNA for the CDR3: TGCGCCAGCAGCTTCGGGACTAGCGGGGGGTTACCAACCTACAATGAGCAGTTCTTC. Translating gives CASSFGTSGGLPTYNEQFF.

The CDR3 sequence: CASSLAGGLTYEQYF. CDR3 bases: TGTGCCAGCAGCTTAGCGGGGGGCCTAACCTACGAGCAGTACTTC. This sequence joins TRBV5-4 and TRBJ2-7; 9 nucleotides agree with TRBD2. The CDR3 length is 15 residues. V shed 2 bases, J shed 2 bases, and the junction held 5 bases outside the gene matches. Germline loops: CDR1 SGHNT, CDR2 YYREEE (reference sequence).

CDR3 in DNA: TGTGCCAGCAGCCCCCCGATTAGCGGGGACCACTGGGGCTATGAGCAGTTCTTC. Translated: CASSPPISGDHWGYEQFF. The rearrangement uses TRBV9 and TRBJ2-1, with 8 bases lining up with TRBD2. This CDR3 is built from 18 residues. V dropped 4 bases and J dropped 8; count of bases not matched to a gene: 20. Germline V gives CDR1 SGDLS, CDR2 YYNGEE.

The gene calls are TRBV13 and TRBJ1-2; D might be TRBD1 (6 bases). Germline V gives CDR1 PRHDT, CDR2 FYEKMQ (reference sequence). There are 14 residues in the CDR3. Trimming left V 5 bases short and J 8 bases short, with 18 bases between. CDR3 loop: CASSPNTGLGGYTF. The CDR3 DNA sequence: TGTGCCAGCAGCCCGAACACAGGGTTGGGAGGCTACACCTTC. The entire variable domain, with the rest obtained from reference TRBV13 and TRBJ1-2, is as follows: AAGVIQSPRHLIKEKRETATLKCYPIPRHDTVYWYQQGPGQDPQFLISFYEKMQSDKGSIPDRFSAQQFSDYHSELNMSSLELGDSALYFCASSPNTGLGGYTFGSGTRLTVV.

The V call is TRBV11-2, the J call TRBJ2-5, with 9 nucleotides matching TRBD2. CDR3 size: 16 residues. The germline gives CDR1 SGHAT, CDR2 FQNNGV. Trimming removed 5 bases from V and 1 base from J; junction bases left unmatched: 8. In DNA, the CDR3 is TGTGCCAGCAGCCCCTGGGCGGGGGGGTTCCAAGAGACCCAGTACTTC. This sequence encodes CASSPWAGGFQETQYF.

This clone is a singleton in its sample. The rearrangement links TRBV12-5 to TRBJ1-4; 9 nucleotides line up with TRBD1. V was pared by 7 bases and J by 6 bases, with 6 bases of the junction left unmatched. Germline V gene lookup returns CDR1 LGHNT and CDR2 FRNRAP. This CDR3 comprises 14 residues. The CDR3 coding sequence is TGTGCTAGTGTCACCGACAGGGGGGATGAAAAACTGTTTTTT. As protein: CASVTDRGDEKLFF.

The CDR3 DNA is TGTGCCAGTACCCCCTTTGGACAGGGGGGTGGCTACACCTTC. Protein product: CASTPFGQGGGYTF. This rearrangement joins TRBV28 to TRBJ1-2, with TRBD1 identical over 10 bases. J lost 7 bases, V lost 9 bases, and 11 bases had no gene match. Germline V gene data show CDR1 as MDHEN and CDR2 as SYDVKM. This CDR3 is built from 14 residues.

V usage is TRBV6-1 and J usage is TRBJ2-3; 10 bases are a match to TRBD1. CDR1 MNHNS and CDR2 SASEGT come from the germline V gene. V lost 5 bases to trimming and J lost 5 bases; unmatched junction nucleotides: 13. The CDR3 sequence is 17 residues long. As DNA, the CDR3 is TGTGCCAGCAGTAAAGGACAGGGGGTCGGGTTGGGAGATACGCAGTATTTT. Translation: CASSKGQGVGLGDTQYF.

J is TRBJ2-2 and V is TRBV19; 11 bases match TRBD2. Per germline, CDR1 LNHDA and CDR2 SQIVND (reference sequence). After removal of 3 bases from V and 5 bases from J, the junction contained 5 bases not matched to a gene. The CDR3 covers 16 residues. CDR3 bases: TGTGCCAGTAGTATGTGGCTAGCGGGGGGAACCGGGGAGCTGTTTTTT. Its translation is CASSMWLAGGTGELFF.

The chain uses TRBV4-2 and TRBJ2-1; the match to TRBD1 covers 11 bases. J gave up 1 base and V 1 base, and 3 bases lay outside the gene matches. The CDR3 length is 17 residues. Germline CDR1 and CDR2: LGHNA and YNFKEQ. This CDR3 reads CASSQGDRGASYNEQFF. DNA of the CDR3: TGTGCCAGCAGCCAAGGGGACAGGGGGGCTTCCTACAATGAGCAGTTCTTC.

J is TRBJ1-1 and V is TRBV2; TRBD1 matches at 7 bases. There are 15 residues in the CDR3. After removal of 3 bases from V and 6 bases from J, the junction contained 10 bases not matched to a gene. Germline CDR1 reads SNHLY; CDR2 reads FYNNEI. As DNA, the CDR3 is TGTGCCAGCAGTGATCGCGACAGGGCGCGGCCTGAAGCTTTCTTT. Its protein is CASSDRDRARPEAFF.

This clone was observed a few times. The chain is built from TRBV4-3 and TRBJ2-7, with a weak D call TRBD2 (5 bases). Germline CDR1 LGHNA, CDR2 YSLEER. CDR3 size: 15 residues. The V gene lost 6 bases and the J gene lost 0 bases, with 15 bases spanning the gap. Here the CDR3 DNA reads TGCGCCAGCAGTATCGGTGGAGGTGACTCCTACGAGCAGTACTTC. Translating gives CASSIGGGDSYEQYF.

The CDR3 DNA reads TGTGCCAGCAGGCAGGACAGGGGGCTTCGGGGCTACACCTTC. Amino acids: CASRQDRGLRGYTF. This chain links TRBV6-1 with TRBJ1-2; TRBD1 aligns across 11 bases. V lost 6 bases to trimming and J lost 8 bases; unmatched junction nucleotides: 8. There are 14 residues in the CDR3. The germline V gene has CDR1 MNHNS and CDR2 SASEGT.

This CDR3 is CASRIYNEQFF. The DNA for the CDR3 is TGTGCCAGCAGAATATACAATGAGCAGTTCTTC. The V call is TRBV27, the J call TRBJ2-1; D remains unclear. CDR1 is MNHEY, CDR2 SMNVEV, per germline (reference sequence). The CDR3 runs 11 residues. V gave up 6 bases and J gave up 4 bases, with 4 bases separating them.

The chain employs TRBV27 and TRBJ1-1; weak D call: TRBD1 (5 bases). CDR3 length: 14 amino acids. V dropped 7 bases and J dropped 1 base, with 13 bases sitting between them. CDR1 is MNHEY and CDR2 is SMNVEV in the germline V gene (reference sequence). CDR3 sequence reads: CASKLGRTNTEAFF. CDR3 DNA sequence: TGTGCCAGCAAATTGGGGCGGACGAACACTGAAGCTTTCTTT.

The chain employs TRBV19 and TRBJ1-5; no firm D call. Germline V gene data show CDR1 as LNHDA and CDR2 as SQIVND (reference sequence). This CDR3 comprises 13 residues. V was shortened by 8 bases and J by 1 base, with 9 bases between the two germline ends. CDR3 amino acids: CASSWSSNQPQHF. The CDR3 region has the DNA TGTGCCAGTTCCTGGAGCAGCAATCAGCCCCAGCATTTT.

The chain combines TRBV5-1 with TRBJ2-7; TRBD1 matches at 7 bases. V trimming: 5 bases; J trimming: 0 bases; junction bases outside the gene matches: 14. From germline, CDR1 is SGHRS and CDR2 YFSETQ. The CDR3 is 17 amino acids. CDR3 sequence reads: CASSYYNRGVSSYEQYV. The CDR3 DNA follows: TGCGCCAGCAGTTATTATAACAGGGGCGTAAGCTCCTACGAGCAGTACGTC.

This clone was found a few times. The gene calls are TRBV28 and TRBJ1-3; D unresolved. The CDR3 is 14 residues long. Trimming took off 5 bases at V and 8 bases at J, with 16 bases between the two ends. Germline lookup yields CDR1 MDHEN and CDR2 SYDVKM. This CDR3 reads CASSPHHPDYTIYF. In nucleotides, the CDR3 is TGTGCCAGCAGTCCACACCATCCCGATTACACCATATATTTT.

The chain employs TRBV14 and TRBJ1-6; D gene unclear. V was clipped by 0 bases and J by 7 bases, with 10 bases between them. This CDR3 is 15 amino acids long. Germline values: CDR1 SGHDN, CDR2 FVKESK. The CDR3, as DNA: TGTGCCAGCAGCCAAGACTCCGCGCGAAATTCACCCCTCCACTTT. As protein: CASSQDSARNSPLHF.

This chain links TRBV11-2 with TRBJ2-5, with 7 bases identical to TRBD1. Trimming removed 5 bases from V and 5 bases from J; junction bases left unmatched: 11. Germline values: CDR1 SGHAT, CDR2 FQNNGV. The CDR3 spans 15 residues. CDR3 DNA sequence: TGTGCCAGCAGCCAAGGGGACAGCGCAATCGAGACCCAGTACTTC. Protein sequence: CASSQGDSAIETQYF.

This chain joins TRBV21-1 and TRBJ2-1; TRBD2, the D gene given by the table, was not confirmed from the DNA. TRBV21-1 is termed a pseudogene. CDR3 length: 15 residues. CDR3 bases: TGTGCCAGCAGCAAAGGGGCGGGGAAGATGGATGAGCAGTTCTTC. Protein sequence: CASSKGAGKMDEQFF.

The V and J genes are TRBV11-3 and TRBJ2-5; D not resolved. The germline V and J ends were trimmed by 2 bases and 4 bases, with 5 bases remaining between them. Germline V gene lookup returns CDR1 SGHNT and CDR2 YENEEA. The CDR3 spans 12 residues. The CDR3 reads CASSLTGETQYF. The CDR3 coding sequence is TGTGCCAGCAGCTTAACTGGAGAGACCCAGTACTTC.